This TCR beta chain emerged from a study of blood T cells in healthy people across ages (dated by TCRdb to between 2015 and 2016). At the level of the whole study: In model experiments, template switching captured about one uniquely barcoded TCR beta cDNA molecule for every two T cells. Using the same blood draw, the study looked at two additional independent replicas of 1 million unique cDNA reads for two donors, one aged 18 to 30 and the other aged 80 or older. To avoid experimental bias, donors of different ages were spread randomly across the sequencing lanes. The donors were divided into four age groups: young (average around 17 years), middle-aged (approximately 39), aged (about 62) and long-lived (about 79). The study measured age-related changes in TCR beta repertoire diversity using deep sequencing normalized with unique cDNA molecular identifiers.

The donors were 40 or so Caucasian individuals from Russia, aged roughly 6 to 100 years, who were systemically healthy. Roughly 10 milliliters of peripheral blood were drawn from each donor into EDTA-treated Vacutainer tubes. PBMCs were isolated by Ficoll-Paque density-gradient centrifugation, with at least 6 million obtained per sample. Trizol reagent was used to extract total RNA from PBMCs, with at least 5.5 micrograms per sample. For every donor, flow cytometry on a PBMC aliquot measured the percentage of naive CD45RAhigh/CD27high T cells. A word on this clonotype: Its binding antigen is unknown. Within one base of it there is no much larger clone, and no base qualities were kept.

Libraries were built with 5' RACE. Sequencing used an Illumina HiSeq 2500. The second PCR ran for roughly 7 to 12 cycles and used a J-beta primer mix along with a sample-barcoded 5' primer. Each TCR beta cDNA molecule received a unique molecular identifier from a template-switch 5' adaptor carrying 12 random nucleotides. Each sample yielded at least 3 million CDR3-containing paired-end reads. All of the RNA was converted into first-strand cDNA using the Mint cDNA synthesis kit, with a TRBC-specific oligonucleotide serving as the primer. After uracil-DNA glycosylase treatment, a first 18-cycle PCR used universal primers M1SS and BC2_uni_R on all cDNA. The authors processed their data as follows. Each sample was normalized by randomly selecting 1 million high-quality reads, each carrying a distinct molecular identifier. Instead of being binned into consensus sequences, reads that shared molecular identifiers were thrown out. MiTCR, set to a Q25 quality threshold and the strictest error-elimination algorithm, was used for CDR3 identification, clonotype clustering and error correction. A nonparametric unseen species model with Euler transformation was used to estimate lower-bound total TCR beta diversity. The public reads were reprocessed in TCRdb via fastp at Q25 and MiXCR, keeping in-frame beta chains. Every distinct CDR3 protein forms one entry, paired with its most common genes and DNA. For this entry, the V and J calls and clone size follow TCRdb and not the study's own pipeline. For this sample the table gives roughly 800,000 distinct CDR3 sequences, of which 55% to 75% were detected only once. Around 22% of the sample rests with the top ten.

Broader findings and caveats from the paper: Estimates of total diversity based on one million sequenced T cells were regarded as lower bounds and as underestimates. Bulk unsorted PBMC profiling prevented conclusive comparison of naive and antigen-experienced compartments. Compared with the aged group, the long-lived group had more naive CD4+ T cells, fewer expanded clones and increased TCR diversity, a pattern suggesting age selection. As age increased, observed TCR beta diversity per million T cells dropped in a roughly linear way, and a significant reduction was already evident by age 40. Because donor CMV infection status was unknown, age-related changes in expanded clonotypes were potentially confounded. A strong correlation was found between observed TCR beta diversity and the percentage of naive T cells measured by flow cytometry.

The germline V gene (reference sequence) provides CDR1 DFQATT and CDR2 SNEGSKA. V drops 0 bases and J drops 4 bases, leaving 12 bases in between. The CDR3, cysteine through phenylalanine, is 14 amino acids long. Only CDR3 DNA remains: 42 bases, in frame from the first base. This TCR derives from a man aged 25-45 years in good health. The rearrangement combines TRBV20-1 with TRBJ1-2; TRBD1 is a possible D gene, resting on 6 matching bases. Specimen: blood. Here is the DNA: TGCAGTGCTAGAGAAACAACAGGGAGCTATGGCTACACCTTC. Its amino acids are CSARETTGSYGYTF.